Following are 6 T cell receptor beta chains from one sample sequenced in a study of cytomegalovirus exposure and HLA in healthy donors. Measured with immunoSEQ multiplex PCR; TCRdb has only the in-frame clones, and not every one. The sample lists about 140,000 clones; roughly nine tenths were seen once. The specimen sequenced was PBMCs. Receptors originate from a man aged 18 to 35 in good health and CMV-seronegative.

This rearrangement joins TRBV19 to TRBJ1-6, with D possibly TRBD1 on 6 matching bases. Germline V gene lookup returns CDR1 LNHDA and CDR2 SQIVND (reference sequence). The CDR3 contains 14 residues. The V gene lost 6 bases and the J gene lost 9 bases, with 15 bases spanning the gap. The CDR3 DNA follows: TGTGCCAGTAGCTATACAGGGCAGGGTTCACCCCTCCACTTT. Amino acids: CASSYTGQGSPLHF.

This clone was observed a single time. This rearrangement joins TRBV30 to TRBJ2-7; D gene uncertain. V lost 5 bases and J 5 bases, leaving 10 bases between the germline ends. This CDR3 region has 11 residues. Germline V gene data show CDR1 as GTSNPN and CDR2 as SVGIG (reference sequence). CDR3 amino acids: CAWELLNEQYF. As DNA, the CDR3 is TGTGCCTGGGAACTCCTAAACGAGCAGTACTTC.

The V and J genes are TRBV6-1 and TRBJ2-7, with 8 positions matching TRBD1. From germline, CDR1 is MNHNS and CDR2 SASEGT. The junction had 11 bases not matched to a gene; V was cut back by 8 bases and J by 2 bases. The CDR3 runs 15 residues. The CDR3 here is CASHKSGTGPYEQYF. DNA of the CDR3: TGTGCCAGCCATAAATCCGGGACAGGACCCTACGAGCAGTACTTC.

This clone was detected only a few times. The gene calls are TRBV19 and TRBJ2-7; 10 bases agree with TRBD1. CDR3 length: 16 residues. CDR1 LNHDA and CDR2 SQIVND come from the germline V gene (reference sequence). Trimming took 6 bases from V and 3 from J; bases not matched to a gene: 11. CDR3: CASSPRTGGLLYEQYF. CDR3 bases: TGTGCCAGTAGCCCTAGGACAGGGGGACTCCTCTACGAGCAGTACTTC.

Remarks on this clone: Other DNA sequences from this sample encode an identical CDR3 as well. This chain's CDR3 is CASSLDRMNTEAFF. The DNA of the CDR3 is TGCGCCAGCAGCCTCGACAGAATGAACACTGAAGCTTTCTTT. The rearrangement links TRBV5-1 to TRBJ1-1; possible D gene TRBD1, 5 bases. The CDR3 has 14 amino acids. Deletions cut 4 bases from V and 0 bases from J, with 10 bases between. In germline, CDR1 is SGHRS, CDR2 YFSETQ.

This clone was seen only once. This rearrangement joins TRBV6-6 to TRBJ2-7, with TRBD1 as a possible D gene (5 bases). V was pared by 7 bases and J by 0 bases, with 16 bases between. Per germline, CDR1 MNHNY and CDR2 SVGAGI (reference sequence). There are 15 residues in the CDR3. CDR3 nucleotide sequence: TGTGCCAGCAACCCGACCCCCGACAGCTCCTACGAGCAGTACTTC. The encoded protein is CASNPTPDSSYEQYF.